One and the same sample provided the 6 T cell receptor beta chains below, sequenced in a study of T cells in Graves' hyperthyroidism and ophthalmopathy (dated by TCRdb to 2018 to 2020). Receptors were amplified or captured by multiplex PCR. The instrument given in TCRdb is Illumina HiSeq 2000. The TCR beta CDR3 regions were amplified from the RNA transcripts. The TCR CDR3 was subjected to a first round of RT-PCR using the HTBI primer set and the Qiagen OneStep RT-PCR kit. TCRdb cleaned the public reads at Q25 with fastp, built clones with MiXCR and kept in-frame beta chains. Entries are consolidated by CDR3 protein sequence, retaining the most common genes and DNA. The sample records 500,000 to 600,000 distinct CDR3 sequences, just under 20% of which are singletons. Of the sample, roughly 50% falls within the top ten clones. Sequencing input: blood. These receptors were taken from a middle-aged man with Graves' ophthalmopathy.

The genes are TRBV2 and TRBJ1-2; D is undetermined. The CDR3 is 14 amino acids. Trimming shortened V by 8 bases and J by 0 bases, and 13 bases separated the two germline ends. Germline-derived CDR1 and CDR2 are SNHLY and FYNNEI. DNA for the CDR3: TGTGCCAGCTACCGGACCCTCACTAACTATGGCTACACCTTC. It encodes CASYRTLTNYGYTF.

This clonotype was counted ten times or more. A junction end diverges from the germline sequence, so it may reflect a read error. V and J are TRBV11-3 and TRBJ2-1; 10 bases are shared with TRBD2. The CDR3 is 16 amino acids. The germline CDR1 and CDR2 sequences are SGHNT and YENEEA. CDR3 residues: CASRRTSGGSDNEQFF. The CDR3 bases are TGTGCCAGCAGACGGACTAGCGGCGGCTCCGACAATGAGCAGTTCTTC.

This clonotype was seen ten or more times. The CDR3 loop is CAWSVQKWSEQYF. The DNA for the CDR3 is TGTGCCTGGAGTGTACAAAAGTGGAGCGAGCAGTACTTC. The rearrangement joins TRBV30 to TRBJ2-7; D uncertain. V was cut by 0 bases and J by 6 bases, with 12 bases left in between. The CDR3 has 13 amino acids. In germline, CDR1 is GTSNPN, CDR2 SVGIG (reference sequence).

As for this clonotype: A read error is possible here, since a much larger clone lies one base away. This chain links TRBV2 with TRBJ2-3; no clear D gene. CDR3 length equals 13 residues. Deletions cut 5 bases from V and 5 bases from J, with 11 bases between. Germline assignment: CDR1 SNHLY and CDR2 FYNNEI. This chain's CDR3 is CASSPGDGDTQYF. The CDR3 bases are TGTGCCAGCAGTCCTGGGGATGGAGATACGCAGTATTTT.

The CDR3 loop is CASSFPTGRGTGELFF. In nucleotides, the CDR3 is TGTGCCAGCAGCTTCCCCACGGGAAGGGGCACCGGGGAGCTGTTTTTT. The rearrangement links TRBV11-2 to TRBJ2-2, with D possibly called TRBD1 or TRBD2 (5 bases each). The CDR3 consists of 16 residues. Germline lookup yields CDR1 SGHAT and CDR2 FQNNGV. The ends were cut back, 3 bases at V and 4 bases at J, with 15 bases in the middle.

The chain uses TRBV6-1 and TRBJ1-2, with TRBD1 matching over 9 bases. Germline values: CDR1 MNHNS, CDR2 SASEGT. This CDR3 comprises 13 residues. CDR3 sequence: CVTKTTGGGGYTF. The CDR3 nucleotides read TGTGTCACCAAAACGACAGGGGGTGGCGGCTACACCTTC.